The T cell receptor (beta chain) under discussion was sequenced for a study of T cells after posttransplantation cyclophosphamide (TCRdb year 2016). General notes on the study: T cell repertoire reconstitution was tracked by TRB sequencing after myeloablative bone marrow transplantation in which posttransplantation cyclophosphamide was used as GVHD prophylaxis. Samples from about 37 PTCy-treated patients and approximately 15 related bone marrow donors of those patients were subjected to antigen receptor sequencing. Blood from every one of the 30 or so PTCy patients who had 1-year posttransplant specimens underwent TRB sequencing. In 3 patients, TRB sequencing was also performed on up to about 3 more blood samples taken 2 to 5.2 years after transplant, and in a handful of patients, pretransplant blood was also TRB-sequenced. Because TRA and TRB clonality were tightly correlated in fewer than 10 samples, subsequent TCR analyses were focused on TRB only. Public TRB sequences were queried against a database of over 3,500 sequences associated with responses to pathogens, tumor antigens, self-antigens and alloantigens.

Overall study outcomes, separate from this receptor: The TRB repertoires of T cells infiltrating skin or the GI tract showed only limited overlap with the TRB repertoires found in blood. Across roughly 40 patients, recipient CMV seropositivity and CMV reactivation were highly associated with TRB clonality; PTCy diversity was similar to CNI/methotrexate controls. Donor-recipient similarity was low at 1-2 months but increased during the first year, and donor CD8+ memory clones often dominated later blood repertoires.

As regards this clone: Its binding antigen is unknown. No quality values exist for individual bases; no much larger clone is one base distant.

V is reduced by 6 bases and J by 4 bases, leaving a spacing of 12 bases between them. Sequences KGHSH (CDR1) and LQKENI (CDR2) are obtained from the germline V gene. Taken from cysteine to phenylalanine, the CDR3 has 13 residues. The only DNA kept is the CDR3, 39 bases in frame from the first base. On the day of marrow donation, related bone marrow donors gave peripheral blood samples. Peripheral blood and bone marrow mononuclear cells were isolated by Ficoll-Hypaque density centrifugation and cryopreserved. Genomic DNA was used for TRB sequencing, which was performed with the immunoSEQ assay at survey resolution or with the hsTCRB kit. The paper's processing steps were these. Initial read processing used immunoSEQ software, and repertoire analyses used the LymphoSeq R package. Clonality was computed as 1 minus normalized Shannon entropy, and a Gini coefficient was also calculated for each TRB dataset. Phenotypes of unsorted samples were inferred by mapping TRB sequences from sorted subsets of the recipient or donor onto the same recipient's unsorted samples. This immuneACCESS table, as held by TCRdb, lists in-frame sequences with V and J called but not all clones. Of the missing ones, under half trace to an unresolved V gene in checked studies; the others have no known cause. Clonal size and the V and J genes are those of that table, whereas D and trimming came from the DNA. Recorded for this sample are about 47,000 clones; around 94% of them occurred a single time. The ten largest clones capture 2.9% of the sample.

The sequencing sample was made of PBMCs. The sequence was obtained from a woman aged 30 to 39 in good health and a related stem cell transplant donor. The rearranged segments are TRBV18 and TRBJ1-1; confidence is insufficient to name the D gene. The CDR3 region: CASSPIGGTEAFF. The nucleotide sequence reads TGTGCCAGCTCCCCGATCGGTGGCACTGAAGCTTTCTTT.